The T cell receptor (beta chain) under discussion was sequenced for a study of human T cells and chemical hapten exposure. Turning to the study itself: Variability of per-sample TCR yields stemmed mainly from small differences in pooled library volume.

In the authors' methods: The number of TCRs in each sample had a median of about 95,000 and spanned roughly 23,224 to 750,000. TCRdb processed the RACE reads anew with MiXCR; each CDR3 protein has one entry. V and J calls and clone size were set by TCRdb, not the authors. The table has around 100,000 distinct CDR3 sequences, around 10% seen once. Time point in this sample: patch test 1, 2 weeks after DPC sensitization. Treatment reported: therapeutic diphenylcyclopropenone sensitization with weekly scalp DPC. CDR1 is LNHDA and CDR2 is SQIVND in the germline V gene (reference sequence). The V gene lost 10 bases and the J gene lost 1 base, with 19 bases spanning the gap. This CDR3 has 16 amino acids.

This clonotype was obtained from a woman in her forties with alopecia areata. Some clones in this sample may be carry-over from other donors' samples. The chain is built from TRBV19 and TRBJ1-4, with a tentative D call TRBD1 (5 bases). This specimen was whole blood, taken in connection with sensitization to the hapten diphenylcyclopropenone (DPC). In DNA form, the CDR3 reads TGTGCCACTCGGGACCGGCTCATGATAACTAATGAAAAACTGTTTTTT. Protein product: CATRDRLMITNEKLFF.